This T cell receptor beta chain derives from a study of cytomegalovirus exposure and HLA in healthy donors. Study observations and caveats: The study labeled 170 or so TCR beta chains cytomegalovirus-associated. For most TCR sequences rarity was the rule, although some public TCRs occurred in many donors.

The germline V gene has CDR1 SGHKS and CDR2 YYEKEE (reference sequence). Trimming pared 3 bases from V and 0 bases from J, leaving 11 bases between. The CDR3 spans 15 residues. About this clone itself: As yet, its antigen is unknown.

The donors were members of the validation cohort comprising over a hundred subjects, separate from the roughly 670-subject first cohort. Using immunoSEQ multiplex PCR, the repertoire was profiled, and TCRdb retains in-frame clones only, with some absent. Of 150,000 to 180,000 clones in the sample, 75% to 90% were seen once. The specimen was PBMCs. This chain links TRBV5-5 with TRBJ2-3, with TRBD2 as a possible D gene (6 bases). This sequence was found in a man between 18 and 35 years old in good health and CMV-seropositive. CDR3 nucleotides: TGTGCCAGCAGCTGGGCACGGGGGAGCACAGATACGCAGTATTTT. Translating gives CASSWARGSTDTQYF.